The 24 T cell receptor beta chains listed next were all sequenced from one sample in a study of cytomegalovirus exposure and HLA in healthy donors. A multiplex PCR was run with 60 Vbeta primers and 13 Jbeta primers. Here immunoSEQ multiplex PCR was the method, and the copy in TCRdb shows in-frame clones only, minus some. The table includes some 250,000 clones, roughly four fifths detected once. Sequencing was done on a sample of PBMCs. These receptors all come from a woman aged 60-70 years in good health and CMV-seropositive.

V is TRBV5-1 and J is TRBJ1-1, with D maybe TRBD1 (5 bases). The germline V gene has CDR1 SGHRS and CDR2 YFSETQ. This CDR3 is 15 amino acids long. Trimming shortened V by 2 bases and J by 3 bases, and 14 bases separated the two germline ends. CDR3 sequence (DNA): TGCGCCAGCAGCTTAGACAGTTCCGAGGACACTGAAGCTTTCTTT. As protein: CASSLDSSEDTEAFF.

The chain links TRBV15 to TRBJ2-1; TRBD1 matches at 7 bases. The CDR3 spans 19 residues. V lost 5 bases and J lost 0; bases outside the gene matches: 16. The germline gives CDR1 LNHNV, CDR2 YYDKDF (reference sequence). CDR3 loop: CATSGLGTEIKSSYNEQFF. As DNA, the CDR3 is TGTGCCACCAGCGGCCTCGGGACAGAGATTAAGAGCTCCTACAATGAGCAGTTCTTC.

The sample holds one count of this clone. The rearrangement uses TRBV19 and TRBJ1-4; D unresolved. Trimming pared 6 bases from V and 5 bases from J, leaving 19 bases between. The germline V gene has CDR1 LNHDA and CDR2 SQIVND (reference sequence). The CDR3 contains 16 residues. For the CDR3, the DNA is TGTGCCAGTAGGCTACTCCGGGGATTAGAAAATGAAAAACTGTTTTTT. Amino acids: CASRLLRGLENEKLFF.

For the CDR3, the DNA is TGCAGCGTTTCTAGCGGATTCACAGATACGCAGTATTTT. Translating gives CSVSSGFTDTQYF. The chain combines TRBV29-1 with TRBJ2-3; 7 bases are shared with TRBD2. Losses at the gene ends were 5 bases for V and 2 bases for J; bases not matched to a gene: 4. The CDR3 length is 13 residues. Germline V gene sequence: CDR1 SQVTM, CDR2 ANQGSEA.

The chain couples TRBV14 to TRBJ2-3, with TRBD2 as a possible D gene (6 bases). The CDR3 totals 15 residues. Trimming pared 0 bases from V and 5 bases from J, leaving 12 bases between. Germline CDR1 is SGHDN and CDR2 is FVKESK. CDR3 amino acids: CASSQDSGRRDTQYF. CDR3 nucleotides: TGTGCCAGCAGCCAAGATAGTGGGAGGAGAGATACGCAGTATTTT.

The V and J genes are TRBV10-3 and TRBJ2-7; 9 positions match TRBD1. Germline assignment: CDR1 ENHRY and CDR2 SYGVKD. The J segment lost 1 base and the V segment lost 5 bases, leaving 3 bases of the junction unmatched. The CDR3 totals 14 residues. CDR3 in DNA: TGTGCCATCAGTCCCGGGACAGGGTCCTACGAGCAGTACTTC. It specifies CAISPGTGSYEQYF.

V gene TRBV5-1 combines with J gene TRBJ2-3, with D possibly TRBD2 on 6 matching bases. The V gene's germline CDR1 is SGHRS and CDR2 YFSETQ. With 4 bases removed from V and 6 bases from J, the gap between germline ends came to 21 bases. The CDR3 has 16 amino acids. As DNA, the CDR3 is TGCGCCAGCAGCGCCTTTTATAGGGGAGGCCGGGATACGCAGTATTTT. Protein sequence: CASSAFYRGGRDTQYF.

The V gene is TRBV19, the J gene TRBJ1-5, with D maybe TRBD1 (5 bases). This CDR3 is 16 amino acids long. Trimming shortened V by 8 bases and J by 2 bases, and 19 bases separated the two germline ends. The germline CDR1 and CDR2 sequences are LNHDA and SQIVND (reference sequence). The CDR3: CASGFREEWRNQPQHF. In nucleotides, the CDR3 is TGTGCCAGTGGCTTCAGGGAAGAGTGGCGCAATCAGCCCCAGCATTTT.

The chain couples TRBV21-1 to TRBJ2-3; the table's D call, TRBD1, has no DNA check behind it. TRBV21-1 corresponds to a pseudogene. There are 16 residues in the CDR3. CDR3 DNA sequence: TGTGCCAGCAGCACGGCGGGGACAGGGATCACAGATACGCAGTATTTT. Protein sequence: CASSTAGTGITDTQYF.

The V gene is TRBV19, the J gene TRBJ1-2, with TRBD1 matching over 9 bases. In germline, CDR1 is LNHDA, CDR2 SQIVND (reference sequence). The trim removed 3 bases at V and 2 bases at J, leaving 1 base unmatched. CDR3 length: 14 amino acids. The CDR3 bases are TGTGCCAGTAGTATTGGACAGGGGAACTATGGCTACACCTTC. Its protein product is CASSIGQGNYGYTF.

The genes are TRBV7-8 and TRBJ1-5; the D gene is possibly TRBD1 (5 bases). The CDR3 has 15 amino acids. CDR1 SGHVS and CDR2 FQNEAQ come from the germline V gene. V dropped 4 bases and J dropped 9 bases, with 19 bases sitting between them. The CDR3 nucleotides are TGTGCCAGCAGCTCCGGCGGGACGCAACTTGGGCCCCAGCATTTT. Protein sequence: CASSSGGTQLGPQHF.

The rearrangement uses TRBV10-3 and TRBJ2-3, with 10 bases fitting TRBD1. Germline V lookup: CDR1 ENHRY, CDR2 SYGVKD. J was trimmed by 1 base and V by 6 bases; bases with no gene match: 4. The CDR3 has 15 amino acids. The CDR3 sequence is CAISRTGGGTDTQYF. For the CDR3, the DNA is TGTGCCATCAGCCGGACAGGGGGTGGCACAGATACGCAGTATTTT.

As regards this clone: The junction departs from germline at one end; a sequencing error may be responsible. V usage is TRBV18 and J usage is TRBJ2-7, with D tentatively TRBD2 (5 bases). The CDR3 contains 14 residues. From germline, CDR1 is KGHSH and CDR2 LQKENI. CDR3 protein: CASSPPRASHEQYF. The CDR3 bases are TGTGCCAGCTCACCACCGAGGGCCTCCCACGAGCAGTACTTC. Combining the CDR3 with reference TRBV18 and TRBJ2-7 gives the whole variable domain NAGVMQNPRHLVRRRGQEARLRCSPMKGHSHVYWYRQLPEEGLKFMVYLQKENIIDESGMPKERFSAEFPKEGPSILRIQQVVRGDSAAYFCASSPPRASHEQYFGPGTRLTVT.

The chain uses TRBV27 and TRBJ2-7, with D perhaps TRBD2 (7 bases). Germline V lookup: CDR1 MNHEY, CDR2 SMNVEV (reference sequence). There are 14 residues in the CDR3. V lost 3 bases, J lost 3 bases, and 12 bases lay in between. Here the CDR3 DNA reads TGTGCCAGCAGTTTGGGGGGGGGCCACTACGAGCAGTACTTC. Translating gives CASSLGGGHYEQYF.

This clone was detected only a few times. This chain's CDR3 is CSVRRDRVIEQFF. The CDR3 DNA is TGCAGCGTACGAAGGGACAGGGTAATAGAGCAGTTCTTC. The gene calls are TRBV29-1 and TRBJ2-1; 9 bases are shared with TRBD1. Germline CDR1 reads SQVTM; CDR2 reads ANQGSEA. The length of the CDR3 is 13 residues. Unmatched junction bases numbered 10, after V lost 6 bases and J lost 10 bases.

This clone was found a few times. The chain uses TRBV5-1 and TRBJ2-5, with 9 bases matching TRBD2. Trimming removed 2 bases from V and 5 bases from J; junction bases left unmatched: 7. The CDR3 contains 15 residues. CDR1 is SGHRS, CDR2 YFSETQ, per germline. For the CDR3, the DNA is TGCGCCAGCAGCTTTAGCGGGAGTACAAGGGAGACCCAGTACTTC. Its translation: CASSFSGSTRETQYF.

Turning to this clone: A junction end diverges from the germline sequence, so it may reflect a read error. The V call is TRBV7-7, the J call TRBJ2-7, with TRBD1 as a possible D gene (5 bases). The CDR3 loop spans 14 amino acids. Germline CDR1 reads SSHAT; CDR2 reads FNYEAQ (reference sequence). This CDR3 reads CASSFRAGQYEQYF. The CDR3 coding sequence is TGTGCTAGCAGCTTTAGGGCAGGGCAGTACGAGCAGTACTTC.

This chain links TRBV5-1 with TRBJ1-1; 12 positions agree with TRBD1. Looked up from germline, CDR1 is SGHRS and CDR2 is YFSETQ. With V trimmed by 1 base and J by 5 bases, 9 bases remained unmatched. The CDR3 runs to 17 residues. The CDR3 bases are TGCGCCAGCAGCTTGCCCGGGACAGGGGGCCCCCCTACTGAAGCTTTCTTT. Its protein is CASSLPGTGGPPTEAFF.

This sequence joins TRBV28 and TRBJ1-5; D not resolved. This CDR3 is built from 18 residues. V was cut by 6 bases and J by 0 bases, with 21 bases left in between. CDR1 MDHEN and CDR2 SYDVKM come from the germline V gene. CDR3 in DNA: TGTGCCAGCAGCAAGACCGAGGCCTTCTTTAATAGCAATCAGCCCCAGCATTTT. This encodes CASSKTEAFFNSNQPQHF.

CDR3 sequence reads: CASSPRGSGSPAGELFF. The CDR3 DNA reads TGTGCCAGCTCACCTCGGGGAAGCGGGAGCCCAGCTGGGGAGCTGTTTTTT. The V call is TRBV18, the J call TRBJ2-2; 8 nucleotides agree with TRBD2. This CDR3 is 17 amino acids long. The J segment lost 8 bases and the V segment lost 3 bases, leaving 14 bases of the junction unmatched. Germline V lookup: CDR1 KGHSH, CDR2 LQKENI.

The chain recombines TRBV18 with TRBJ2-7, with 9 bases lining up with TRBD1. CDR3 size: 15 residues. Losses at the gene ends were 5 bases for V and 3 bases for J; bases not matched to a gene: 8. Germline V gene lookup returns CDR1 KGHSH and CDR2 LQKENI. The CDR3 here is CASSETGQGVYEQYF. Written as DNA, the CDR3 is TGTGCCAGCTCAGAAACGGGACAGGGAGTCTACGAGCAGTACTTC.

V and J are TRBV25-1 and TRBJ2-5; 7 nucleotides match TRBD1. The CDR3 totals 12 residues. Germline CDR1 MGHDK, CDR2 SYGVNS. Trimming removed 6 bases from V and 11 bases from J; junction bases left unmatched: 9. In DNA, the CDR3 is TGTGCCAGCAGGGACAGGCTCCTAAAGCAGTACTTC. Encoded protein: CASRDRLLKQYF.

This chain connects TRBV7-3 to TRBJ2-7; the match to TRBD1 covers 10 bases. CDR1 and CDR2 from the germline V gene are SGHTA and FQGTGA. This CDR3 spans 15 amino acids. V was pared by 2 bases and J by 1 base, with 2 bases of the junction left unmatched. CDR3 region: CASSLGQGGSYEQYF. CDR3 coding DNA: TGTGCCAGCAGCTTAGGACAGGGGGGTTCCTACGAGCAGTACTTC.

The rearrangement joins TRBV27 to TRBJ2-5, with TRBD2 matching over 14 bases. CDR3 length: 18 amino acids. Per the germline V gene, CDR1 is MNHEY and CDR2 is SMNVEV (reference sequence). The J segment lost 1 base and the V segment lost 8 bases, leaving 12 bases of the junction unmatched. The DNA of the CDR3 is TGTGCCAGCCGGGCCGGGACTAGCGGGAGATGGGTCCAAGAGACCCAGTACTTC. This gives the protein CASRAGTSGRWVQETQYF.